This T cell receptor (beta chain) was observed in a study of blood T cell repertoires in COVID-19 (dated by TCRdb to 2018 to 2021). Study-level background: Samples covering the acute and convalescent phases of COVID-19 were provided by collaborators in the United States, Italy and Spain. The material from the prospective study consisted of cDNA or gDNA derived from T cells, B-cell-depleted T cells, or PBMCs. The dataset comprised deeply sampled blood TCRbeta repertoires from subjects exposed to, actively infected with, or recovered from COVID-19. The repertoires were released in a freely available public database intended as a resource for research on the immune response to SARS-CoV-2. Samples were obtained from the ongoing ImmuneRACE study (first 160 participants) and from 1,254 subjects provided by 6 global collaborators. A de-identified subject ID, COVID-19 status, age in years and sex were almost always included in the sample metadata. Where available, HLA class I and class II types were taken from metadata supplied by the sample provider and were not determined by assay-based typing. Results and caveats for the whole study, not just this receptor: Clinical and demographic metadata were provided uncurated, with the amount varying by source and participant.

Based on the germline V gene, the CDR1 and CDR2 sequences are SGHAT and FQNNGV. The cysteine opens and the phenylalanine closes a CDR3 of 16 amino acids. The sequence is cut down to CDR3 DNA, 48 bases in frame from base 1. Relative to germline, V is 3 bases shorter and J is 0 bases shorter, with 12 bases between their ends. On this clone itself: What this receptor recognizes is not known. No per-base quality is available; no much larger clone lies one base away.

TCRbeta CDR3 regions were amplified from genomic DNA using the immunoSEQ Assay, a bias-controlled multiplex PCR. The published analysis was carried out like this. The number of nucleated cells in each sample was estimated by amplification of reference gene primers within the assay. To quantify the absolute abundance of each unique TCRbeta CDR3 rearrangement, sequence reads were collapsed and filtered. For each sample, productive Simpson clonality was calculated by taking the square root of Simpson's diversity index across productive rearrangements. Imported from immuneACCESS, the table was reduced by TCRdb to in-frame sequences with V and J called. These copies leave out some clones; in studies compared against another copy, an unresolved V gene accounts for under half, and the cause of the remainder is not known. V, J and clone size were drawn from that table, and D and trimming were deduced from the DNA. This sample comprises 110,000 to 150,000 clones, roughly 82% of them detected only once. The leading ten clones occupy roughly 14% of the sample.

The collaborating institutions used their own protocols to collect whole blood in K2EDTA tubes. For TCRbeta analysis, collaborators shipped samples as frozen whole blood, isolated PBMCs, or DNA extracted from either of those sample types. This receptor was taken from a man older than 75 with acute or convalescent COVID-19. The V gene is TRBV11-2 and the J gene is TRBJ1-3, with the D segment identity uncertain. Sequenced material: peripheral blood. The nucleotides are TGTGCCAGCAGCTTGAGGGAGAAACCCTCTGGAAACACCATATATTTT. Its protein product is CASSLREKPSGNTIYF.